This T cell receptor beta chain was sequenced for a study of shared clonotypes between healthy human individuals. Study outcomes and limitations: Sequencing depth was predicted to influence how clonotypes are shared among donors. Across subsets, estimated richness was generally greater for naive than for memory populations.

CDR1 is SNHLY and CDR2 is FYNNEI in the germline V gene. The CDR3 has 15 amino acids. V shed 6 bases and J 5 bases; nucleotides not matched to a gene: 11. The split of CD4+ cells yielded CD45RA+ naive and CD45RA-negative memory subsets. The study ran the assay at deep level. Data came from immunoSEQ multiplex PCR; TCRdb stores just in-frame clones and leaves some out. The data hold about 2.3 million clones, with roughly 92% observed a single time. Regarding this clone: The antigen is undetermined.

The clonotype originates from a man aged 18-30 years in good health. Some clones in this sample may be carry-over from other donors' samples. The sample comprised naive CD4+ T cells from PBMCs. Subset noted: CD45RA+ positively selected. The rearrangement links TRBV2 to TRBJ1-2; the match to TRBD1 covers 8 bases. As DNA, the CDR3 is TGTGCCAGCAGAAGATTGGGACAGGCGGCATATGGCTACACCTTC. Translating it yields CASRRLGQAAYGYTF.